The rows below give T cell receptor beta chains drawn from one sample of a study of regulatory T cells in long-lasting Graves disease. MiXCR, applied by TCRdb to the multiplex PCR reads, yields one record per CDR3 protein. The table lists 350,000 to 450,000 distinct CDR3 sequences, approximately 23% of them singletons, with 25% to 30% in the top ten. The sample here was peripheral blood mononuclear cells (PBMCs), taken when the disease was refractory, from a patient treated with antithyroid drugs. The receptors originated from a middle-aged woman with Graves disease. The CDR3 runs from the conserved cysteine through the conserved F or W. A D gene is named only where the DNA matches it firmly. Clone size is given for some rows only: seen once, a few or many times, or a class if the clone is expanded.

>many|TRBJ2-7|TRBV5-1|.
TGCGCCAGCAGCTTCTCTCCGGCCCCCGTTAGTGAAGAGCAGTACTTC
CASSFSPAPVSEEQYF
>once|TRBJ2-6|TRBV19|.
TGTGCCAGTACCCACTACGACAGCCCTCTTCTCTCTGGGGCCAACGTCCTGACTTTC
CASTHYDSPLLSGANVLTF
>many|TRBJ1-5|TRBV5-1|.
TGCGCCAGCAGCGAGGTACAGGAACAGCCCCAGCATTTT
CASSEVQEQPQHF
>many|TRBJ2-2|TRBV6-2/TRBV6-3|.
TGTGCCAGCAGTTATGCAGGTCTCCTCGGCGGGGAGCTGTTTTTT
CASSYAGLLGGELFF
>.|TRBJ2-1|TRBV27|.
TGTGCCAGCAGTTTACTTCCCGACGCTGGGGATGAGCAGTTCTTC
CASSLLPDAGDEQFF
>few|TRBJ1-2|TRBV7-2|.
TGTGCCAGCAGCTTAGTGATGCAAAGGAGGGACTATGGCTACACCTTC
CASSLVMQRRDYGYTF
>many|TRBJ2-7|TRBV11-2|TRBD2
TGTGCCAGCAGCCACACTAGCGGGAGTTCTAACGAGCAGTACTTC
CASSHTSGSSNEQYF
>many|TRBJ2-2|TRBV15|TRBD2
TGTGCCACCAGCTTCAGACTAGCGGTGAACACCGGGGAGCTGTTTTTT
CATSFRLAVNTGELFF
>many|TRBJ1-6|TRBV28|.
TGTGCCAGCAGTTCCCGTTATCAGGGGCCTAATTCACCCCTCCACTTT
CASSSRYQGPNSPLHF
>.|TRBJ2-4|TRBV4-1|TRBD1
TGCGCCAGCAGCCAGGGCGGACAGGGGGTCATAGCCAAAAACATTCAGTACTTC
CASSQGGQGVIAKNIQYF
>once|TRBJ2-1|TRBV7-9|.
TGTGCCAGCAGCTGGAGGGATGAGCAGTTCTTC
CASSWRDEQFF
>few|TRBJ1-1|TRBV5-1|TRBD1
TGCGCCAGCAGCTACCAGACCGGGACAGGGGGTGAAGCTTTCTTT
CASSYQTGTGGEAFF
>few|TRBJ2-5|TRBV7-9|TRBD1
TGTGCCAGCAGATTCCAGGGGGAACCGCTCGGGGAGACCCAGTACTTC
CASRFQGEPLGETQYF
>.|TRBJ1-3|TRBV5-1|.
TGCGCCAGCAGCTTGGTACTTGGAAACACCATATATTTT
CASSLVLGNTIYF
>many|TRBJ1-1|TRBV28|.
TGTGCCAGCAGTTCATATGGGGACTTTCTGCGGGTTGAAGCTTTCTTT
CASSSYGDFLRVEAFF
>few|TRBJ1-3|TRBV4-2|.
TGTGCCAGCAGCCAAGACTGGGGTTTCTCTGGAAACACCATATATTTT
CASSQDWGFSGNTIYF
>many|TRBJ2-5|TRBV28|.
TGTGCCAGCAGTCAATCTTGGAAAGAGACCCAGTACTTC
CASSQSWKETQYF
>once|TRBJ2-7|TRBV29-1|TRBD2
TGCGGCGTTGAACTTTTTACCCCGGGGACTAGCGGCGAGCAGTACTTC
CGVELFTPGTSGEQYF
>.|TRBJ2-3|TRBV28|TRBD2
TGTGCCAGCAGTCCCCAATATCAAGCGGGAGGATCAGATACGCAGTATTTT
CASSPQYQAGGSDTQYF
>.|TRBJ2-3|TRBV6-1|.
TGTGCCAGCAGTCCCGATGGGACTCGCACAGATACGCAGTATTTT
CASSPDGTRTDTQYF
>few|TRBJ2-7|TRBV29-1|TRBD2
TGCAGCGTTGACAAACTAGCGGGTCTCTCCTACGAGCAGTACTTC
CSVDKLAGLSYEQYF
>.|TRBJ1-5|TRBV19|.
TGTGCCAGTAGTATCATGGGTAGCAATCAGCCCCAGCATTTT
CASSIMGSNQPQHF
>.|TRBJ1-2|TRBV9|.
TGTGCCAGCAGGGCGCCGGGAAGGGCTGGCTACACCTTC
CASRAPGRAGYTF
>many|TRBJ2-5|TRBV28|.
TGTGCCAGCAACCGGCGGACCGAAGAGGAGACCCAGTACTTC
CASNRRTEEETQYF
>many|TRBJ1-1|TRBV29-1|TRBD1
TGCAGCGTTGAAGGTCCGGGACAGATGAACACTGAAGCTTTCTTT
CSVEGPGQMNTEAFF
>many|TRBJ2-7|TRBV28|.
TGTGCCAGCAGTTTACGCCACGAGCAGTACTTC
CASSLRHEQYF
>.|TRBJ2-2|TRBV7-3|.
TGTGCCAGCAGCGAGTCCAGGCCGGGAGCGGGCACCGGGGAGCTGTTTTTT
CASSESRPGAGTGELFF